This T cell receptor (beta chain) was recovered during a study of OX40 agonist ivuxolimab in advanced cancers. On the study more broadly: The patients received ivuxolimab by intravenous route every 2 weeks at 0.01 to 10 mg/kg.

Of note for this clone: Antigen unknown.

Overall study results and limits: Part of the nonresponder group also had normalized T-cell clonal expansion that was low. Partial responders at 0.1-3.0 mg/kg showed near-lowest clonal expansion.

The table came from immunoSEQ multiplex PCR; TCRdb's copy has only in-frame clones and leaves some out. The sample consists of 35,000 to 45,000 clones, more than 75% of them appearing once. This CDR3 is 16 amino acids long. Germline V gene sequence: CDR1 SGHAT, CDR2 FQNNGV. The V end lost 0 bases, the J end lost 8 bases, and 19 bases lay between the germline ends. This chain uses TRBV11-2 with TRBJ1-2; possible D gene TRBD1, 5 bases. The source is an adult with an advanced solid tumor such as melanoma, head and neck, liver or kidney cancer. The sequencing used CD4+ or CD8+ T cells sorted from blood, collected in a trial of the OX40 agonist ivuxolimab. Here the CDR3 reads CASSLDWRDAFRGYTF. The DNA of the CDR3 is TGTGCCAGCAGCTTAGATTGGAGGGACGCCTTCCGGGGCTACACCTTC.